The rows below give T cell receptor beta chains drawn from one sample of a study of T cells in Graves' hyperthyroidism and ophthalmopathy. TCRdb redid the calling of the multiplex PCR reads with MiXCR, one entry per CDR3 protein. This table holds 250,000 to 350,000 distinct CDR3 sequences, about a sixth found once. Sequenced material: blood. These receptors were taken from a woman aged 60 to 75 with Graves' ophthalmopathy. CDR3s include the opening cysteine and the closing phenylalanine or tryptophan. Each record gives: clone size, J gene, V gene, D gene, CDR3 DNA, CDR3 protein. The D gene is left open where the match is weak. Only some rows state a clone size, as once, few, many or a class for expanded clones.

many | TRBJ1-2 | TRBV7-9 | NA | TGTGCCAGCAGCTTAAGTGGGGGAGGAAACTATGGCTACACCTTC | CASSLSGGGNYGYTF
NA | TRBJ2-7 | TRBV29-1 | NA | TGCAGCGTCGAGCCTTTTGAGGGTTCCTACGAGCAGTACTTC | CSVEPFEGSYEQYF
NA | TRBJ1-1 | TRBV10-3 | NA | TGTGCCAGCCAGGGGTCGAGCACGGACACTGAAGCTTTCTTT | CASQGSSTDTEAFF
many | TRBJ1-3 | TRBV20-1 | NA | TGCAGTGCTAGTCGCGGGACTTCAGGAAACACCATATATTTT | CSASRGTSGNTIYF
few | TRBJ2-1 | TRBV29-1 | NA | TGCAGCGGGGGGGTAGCCCGGAATGAGCAGTTCTTC | CSGGVARNEQFF
few | TRBJ2-5 | TRBV11-2 | TRBD2 | TGTGCCAGCAGCTTAGAAAGGCTAGCGGTGGATACCCAGTACTTC | CASSLERLAVDTQYF
many | TRBJ1-5 | TRBV7-2 | NA | TGTGCCAGCAGCTTAGGAGGGAGACTAAATCAGCCCCAGCATTTT | CASSLGGRLNQPQHF
NA | TRBJ2-7 | TRBV29-1 | NA | TGCAGCGTTCAAGGTGGGCAGAGTAACTACGAGCAGTACTTC | CSVQGGQSNYEQYF
NA | TRBJ2-3 | TRBV29-1 | TRBD2 | TGCAGCGTTGAAAGGGCTAGCGGGGTTCAGGATACGCAGTATTTT | CSVERASGVQDTQYF
NA | TRBJ1-6 | TRBV5-5 | NA | TGTGCCAGCAGCCCCGGCTCGGAAAATGGAAATTCACCCCTCCACTTT | CASSPGSENGNSPLHF
few | TRBJ2-7 | TRBV5-1 | NA | TGCGCCAGCAGCTTCAGGGGACGGAGCTACGAGCAGTACTTC | CASSFRGRSYEQYF
many | TRBJ1-4 | TRBV12-3/TRBV12-4 | NA | TGTGCCAGCAGTTTAATGGTTTGGGGGATGAGATCAACTAATGAAAGACTGTTTTTT | CASSLMVWGMRSTNERLFF
few | TRBJ1-2 | TRBV4-3 | NA | TGCGCCAGCAGCCGAAGCTGGGCGGACAATAACTATGGCTACACCTTC | CASSRSWADNNYGYTF
many | TRBJ2-2 | TRBV5-1 | TRBD2 | TGCGCCAGCAGTCCGCCTAGCGGGCGTTACACCGGGGAGCTGTTTTTT | CASSPPSGRYTGELFF
few | TRBJ2-7 | TRBV20-1 | NA | TGCAGTGCGGTCGGGAGCATCGACCTCCCTGGCTACGAGCAGTACTTC | CSAVGSIDLPGYEQYF